This entry concerns a single TCR beta chain. CDR3 length equals 15 residues. The V gene's germline CDR1 is KGHDR and CDR2 SFDVKD. V lost 4 bases and J lost 4, with 15 bases in between. The data are from a study of blood T cell repertoires in COVID-19. Study-level information: The United States, Italy and Spain were the sources of the acute and convalescent COVID-19 samples.

TCRdb's table, derived via immunoSEQ multiplex PCR, lists solely in-frame clones and lacks some. The sample carries 140,000 to 150,000 clones, roughly 88% recorded once. The chain combines TRBV24-1 with TRBJ2-5; D is possibly TRBD1 (6 bases). This TCR derives from a woman aged 55-70 years with COVID-19, enrolled during active disease. The sequenced sample was peripheral blood. DNA for the CDR3: TGTGCCACCAGTGACTCTAGGGGGTCGGGAGAGACCCAGTACTTC. This codes for CATSDSRGSGETQYF.